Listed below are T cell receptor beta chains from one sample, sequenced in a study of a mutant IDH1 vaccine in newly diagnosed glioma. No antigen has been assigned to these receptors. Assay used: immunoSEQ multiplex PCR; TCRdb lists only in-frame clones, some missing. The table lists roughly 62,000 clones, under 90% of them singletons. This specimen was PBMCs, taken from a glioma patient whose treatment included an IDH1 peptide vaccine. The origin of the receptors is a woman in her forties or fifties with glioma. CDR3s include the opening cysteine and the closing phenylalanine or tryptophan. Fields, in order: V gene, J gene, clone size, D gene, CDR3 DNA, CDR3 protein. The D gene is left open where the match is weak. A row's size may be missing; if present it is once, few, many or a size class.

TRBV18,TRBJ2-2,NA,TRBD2,TGTGCCAGCCCACCCACCCGAGTAATAGCGGGGCGGAACACCGGGGAGCTGTTTTTT,CASPPTRVIAGRNTGELFF
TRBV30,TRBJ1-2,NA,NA,TGTGCCTGGAGCAACCGGGGAGGGGAGGGCTACACCTTC,CAWSNRGGEGYTF
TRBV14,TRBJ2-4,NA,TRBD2,TGTGCCAGCAGCCAACGGACTAGCGGGGGGTTTGGAAACATTCAGTACTTC,CASSQRTSGGFGNIQYF
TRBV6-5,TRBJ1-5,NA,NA,TGTGCCAGCGTAAGAGGGCCGGGTCAGCCCCAGCATTTT,CASVRGPGQPQHF
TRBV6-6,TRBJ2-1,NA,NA,TGTGCCAGCAGTTACTCAGATGGGTTCAATGAGCAGTTCTTC,CASSYSDGFNEQFF
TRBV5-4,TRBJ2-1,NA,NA,TGTGCCAGCAGCTTGGCAGGGGAATCGTACAATGAGCAGTTCTTC,CASSLAGESYNEQFF
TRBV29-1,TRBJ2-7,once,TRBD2,TGCAGCGCCAATTCGGGGGGGGAAGGCGAGCAGTACTTC,CSANSGGEGEQYF
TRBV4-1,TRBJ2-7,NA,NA,TGCGCCAGCAGCCTTGAGGCCTACCTTAACGAGCAGTACTTC,CASSLEAYLNEQYF
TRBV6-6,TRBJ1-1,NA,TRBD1,TGTGCCAGCAGTGACAGGGGCCCCTTCACTGAAGCTTTCTTT,CASSDRGPFTEAFF
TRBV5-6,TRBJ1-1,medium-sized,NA,TGTGCCAGCAGCCCGGGCGGGGGAGCCAGGGCGGCTTTCTTT,CASSPGGGARAAFF
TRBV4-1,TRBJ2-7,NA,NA,TGCGCCAGCAGCCAATCTGGGCCCAAGGATGAGCAGTACTTC,CASSQSGPKDEQYF
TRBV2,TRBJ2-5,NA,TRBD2,TGTGCCAGCAGTGAGGGGACTAGCGGGGGGGTTGAGACCCAGTACTTC,CASSEGTSGGVETQYF
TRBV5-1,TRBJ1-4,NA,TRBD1,TGCGCCAGCAGCTATGAGGGGACAGGGAACGAAAAACTGTTTTTT,CASSYEGTGNEKLFF
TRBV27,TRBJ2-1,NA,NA,TGTGCCAGCATCCAGAAAGGCCTAGGAAGCTCCTACAATGAGCAGTTCTTC,CASIQKGLGSSYNEQFF
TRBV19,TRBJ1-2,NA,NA,TGTGCCAGTAGTAAGGTTGCTTTCTATGGCTACACCTTC,CASSKVAFYGYTF
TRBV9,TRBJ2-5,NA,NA,TGTGCCAGCAGCGTAGGACAGGGTAAGATGACTAGCTGGGGAGAGGACGAGACCCAGTACTTC,CASSVGQGKMTSWGEDETQYF
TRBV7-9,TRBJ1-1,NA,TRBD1,TGTGCCAGCAGCTCAGACAGGGGTCAGAACACTGAAGCTTTCTTT,CASSSDRGQNTEAFF
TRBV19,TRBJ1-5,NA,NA,TGTGCCAGTAGTCCTCCCCCTTATAGCAATCAGCCCCAGCATTTT,CASSPPPYSNQPQHF
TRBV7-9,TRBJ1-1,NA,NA,TGTGCCAGCAGCTTCGGTGGAGGCCCCACTGAAGCTTTCTTT,CASSFGGGPTEAFF
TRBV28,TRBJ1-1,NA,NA,TGTGCCAGCACCCCTTCCGGGGCCGACACTGAAGCTTTCTTT,CASTPSGADTEAFF
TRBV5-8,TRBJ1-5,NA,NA,TGTGCCAGCAGCTTGGCCCCGGGGTGGGGGCAGCCCCAGCATTTT,CASSLAPGWGQPQHF
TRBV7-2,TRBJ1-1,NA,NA,TGTGCCAGCAGCTTAACGGACAGAACGGGAGAAGCTTTCTTT,CASSLTDRTGEAFF
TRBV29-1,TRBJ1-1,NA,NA,TGCAGCGTTGTACGGGGGGTGGCTTTCTTT,CSVVRGVAFF
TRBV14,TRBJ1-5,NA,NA,TGTGCCAGCAGCCAGGGGGGGGGCAATCAGCCCCAGCATTTT,CASSQGGGNQPQHF
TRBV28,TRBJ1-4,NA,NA,TGTGCCTCCCTAGGGGGGGGGAGTGAAAAACTGTTTTTT,CASLGGGSEKLFF
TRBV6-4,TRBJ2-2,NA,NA,TGTGCCAGCAGTGAGTTGGCCGACCGAACCGGGGAGCTGTTTTTT,CASSELADRTGELFF
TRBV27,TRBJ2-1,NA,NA,TGTGCCAGCAGTTTCCCTTCGAGGGGCAGCTCCTACAATGAGCAGTTCTTC,CASSFPSRGSSYNEQFF
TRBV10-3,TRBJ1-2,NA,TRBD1,TGTGCCATCAGTCCGGGGACAGGGGGCGCTGGCTACACCTTC,CAISPGTGGAGYTF
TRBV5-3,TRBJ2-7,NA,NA,TGTGCCAGAACTCTTCGGATCTCGATTCCAATACGAGGGCAGTACTTC,CARTLRISIPIRGQYF
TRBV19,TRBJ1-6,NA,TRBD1,TGTGCCAGTACAAACAGGGTGCCAGGGGGCTCCTATAATTCACCCCTCCACTTT,CASTNRVPGGSYNSPLHF
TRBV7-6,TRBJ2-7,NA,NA,TGTGCCAGCAGCCCACAGGGGGAGGGTGAGCAGTACTTC,CASSPQGEGEQYF
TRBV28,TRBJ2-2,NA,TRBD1,TGTGCCAGCAGGACAGGGATCGGGGAGCTGTTTTTT,CASRTGIGELFF
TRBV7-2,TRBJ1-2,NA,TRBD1,TGTGCCAGCAGCTCCGACAGGGGAGGAGGCTACACCTTC,CASSSDRGGGYTF
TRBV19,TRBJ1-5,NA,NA,TGTGCCAGTAGGCCAGGTTCCTATCTTAATCAGCCCCAGCATTTT,CASRPGSYLNQPQHF
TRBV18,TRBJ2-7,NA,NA,TGTGCCAGCTCACCAAAAGGCGAGCAGTACTTC,CASSPKGEQYF
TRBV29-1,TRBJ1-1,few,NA,TGCAGCGTTGAAGATTGGGCACCCCGGAAAGCTTTCTTT,CSVEDWAPRKAFF
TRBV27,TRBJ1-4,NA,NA,TGTGCCAGCAGTCTGATACATGAAAAACTGTTTTTT,CASSLIHEKLFF
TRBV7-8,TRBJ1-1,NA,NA,TGTGCCAGCAGCGCGTCAGGGAACTTGGGCACTGAAGCTTTCTTT,CASSASGNLGTEAFF
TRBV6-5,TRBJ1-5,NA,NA,TGTGCCAGCAGTTCTAGACAGACTCAAGCTCAGCCCCAGCATTTT,CASSSRQTQAQPQHF